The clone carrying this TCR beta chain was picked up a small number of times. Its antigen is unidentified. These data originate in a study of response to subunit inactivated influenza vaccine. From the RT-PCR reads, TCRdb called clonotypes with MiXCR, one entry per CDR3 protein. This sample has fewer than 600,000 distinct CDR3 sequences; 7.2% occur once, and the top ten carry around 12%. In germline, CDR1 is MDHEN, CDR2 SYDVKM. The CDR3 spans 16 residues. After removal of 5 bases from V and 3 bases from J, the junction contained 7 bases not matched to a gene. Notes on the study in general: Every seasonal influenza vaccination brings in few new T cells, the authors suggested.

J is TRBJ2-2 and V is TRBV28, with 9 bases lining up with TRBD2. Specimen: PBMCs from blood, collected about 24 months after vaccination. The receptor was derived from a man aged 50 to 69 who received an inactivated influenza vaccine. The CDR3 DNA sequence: TGTGCCAGCAGTCGAGCGGGAGGCTTGTACACCGGGGAGCTGTTTTTT. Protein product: CASSRAGGLYTGELFF.